This paragraph covers one TCR beta chain sequence. Germline CDR1 is SGDLS and CDR2 is YYNGEE. V shed 6 bases and J shed 7 bases, with 26 bases lying between them. This CDR3 is built from 18 residues. PCR employed 60 Vbeta and 13 Jbeta primers. Here immunoSEQ multiplex PCR was the method, and the copy in TCRdb shows in-frame clones only, minus some. The sample comprises over 150,000 clones, around 80% of which are singletons, and about 4.5% rests with the top ten. This sample is drawn from a study of cytomegalovirus exposure and HLA in healthy donors. The sequenced sample consisted of PBMCs. The receptor was derived from a man aged 25 to 40 in good health and CMV-seronegative. The chain recombines TRBV9 with TRBJ1-6; a weak D match, TRBD1 (6 bases). CDR3 bases: TGTGCCAGCAACAGAACTCAGGGGCCTTGGAGACGAAATTCACCCCTCCACTTT. It encodes CASNRTQGPWRRNSPLHF. The full variable domain, its missing parts supplied by reference TRBV9 and TRBJ1-6, is DSGVTQTPKHLITATGQRVTLRCSPRSGDLSVYWYQQSLDQGLQFLIQYYNGEERAKGNILERFSAQQFPDLHSELNLSSLELGDSALYFCASNRTQGPWRRNSPLHFGNGTRLTVT.